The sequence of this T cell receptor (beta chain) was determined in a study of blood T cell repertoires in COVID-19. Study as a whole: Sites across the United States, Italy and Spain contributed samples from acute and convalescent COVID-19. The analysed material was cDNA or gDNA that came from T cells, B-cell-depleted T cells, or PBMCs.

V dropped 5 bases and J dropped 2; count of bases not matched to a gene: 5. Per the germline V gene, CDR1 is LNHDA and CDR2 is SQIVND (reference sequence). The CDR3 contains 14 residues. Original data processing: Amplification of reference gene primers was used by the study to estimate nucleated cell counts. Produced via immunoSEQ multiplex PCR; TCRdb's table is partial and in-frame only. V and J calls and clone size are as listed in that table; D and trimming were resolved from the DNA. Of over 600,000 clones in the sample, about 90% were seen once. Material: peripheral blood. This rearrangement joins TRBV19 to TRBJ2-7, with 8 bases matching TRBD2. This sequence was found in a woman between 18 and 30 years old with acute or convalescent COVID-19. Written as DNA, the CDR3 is TGTGCCAGTAGTGCGGGACTAGGGACCTACGAGCAGTACTTC. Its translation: CASSAGLGTYEQYF.